One sample yielded the 12 T cell receptor beta chains listed below, sequenced in a study of cytomegalovirus exposure and HLA in healthy donors. Both 60 Vbeta primers and 13 Jbeta primers went into the PCR. Measured with immunoSEQ multiplex PCR; TCRdb has only the in-frame clones, and not every one. This table has under 150,000 clones, under 85% appearing once. Input material: PBMCs. These TCRs come from a young woman in good health and CMV-seronegative.

This clone has a handful of counts. This chain links TRBV5-1 with TRBJ2-5, with D possibly matching TRBD1 (5 bases). Germline CDR1 SGHRS, CDR2 YFSETQ. V lost 1 base, J lost 3 bases, and 19 bases lay in between. The CDR3 has 17 residues. The CDR3 DNA follows: TGCGCCAGCAGCTTGAGAATCCCGATACCCAGGGAAGAGACCCAGTACTTC. It translates to CASSLRIPIPREETQYF.

This clone was seen a single time. The CDR3 reads CASSLERTYEQYF. The CDR3 DNA follows: TGCGCCAGCAGCTTAGAGAGGACCTACGAGCAGTACTTC. The chain has TRBV5-1 and TRBJ2-7; D gene ambiguous. Trimming removed 2 bases from V and 2 bases from J, with 8 bases in between. This CDR3 region has 13 residues. Per the germline V gene, CDR1 is SGHRS and CDR2 is YFSETQ.

The V gene is TRBV18, the J gene TRBJ2-7; possibly TRBD2 for D (5 bases). The V gene lost 3 bases and the J gene lost 7 bases, with 13 bases spanning the gap. Germline V gene sequence: CDR1 KGHSH, CDR2 LQKENI. This CDR3 has 13 residues. The CDR3 sequence is CASSPQDFWEQYF. CDR3 nucleotide sequence: TGTGCCAGCTCACCCCAGGACTTTTGGGAGCAGTACTTC. Complete variable domain (other parts from reference TRBV18 and TRBJ2-7): NAGVMQNPRHLVRRRGQEARLRCSPMKGHSHVYWYRQLPEEGLKFMVYLQKENIIDESGMPKERFSAEFPKEGPSILRIQQVVRGDSAAYFCASSPQDFWEQYFGPGTRLTVT.

Only a few counts were recorded for this clone. The chain uses TRBV28 and TRBJ2-7; D is perhaps TRBD1 (6 bases). This CDR3 is built from 14 residues. Germline CDR1 is MDHEN and CDR2 is SYDVKM. V lost 1 base to trimming and J lost 3 bases, with 10 bases between them. For the CDR3, the DNA is TGTGCCAGCAGTTTATTAGAGGGGGACTACGAGCAGTACTTC. This sequence encodes CASSLLEGDYEQYF.

The V call is TRBV4-1, the J call TRBJ1-5; perhaps TRBD1 as D (5 bases). The CDR3 is made up of 16 amino acids. Germline V lookup: CDR1 MGHRA, CDR2 YSYEKL. V was cut by 0 bases and J by 5 bases, with 14 bases left in between. As DNA, the CDR3 is TGCGCCAGCAGCCAAGATTCTACGCAGGGATATCAGCCCCAGCATTTT. Translating gives CASSQDSTQGYQPQHF.

This clone was found a few times. The rearrangement joins TRBV6-1 to TRBJ2-6, with TRBD1 matching 8 bases. The V gene end was trimmed by 6 bases and the J gene end by 2 bases; junction bases not matched to a gene: 3. CDR1 and CDR2 (germline): MNHNS, SASEGT. The CDR3 spans 15 residues. This CDR3 reads CASSETGAGANVLTF. CDR3 sequence (DNA): TGTGCCAGCAGCGAGACAGGGGCTGGGGCCAACGTCCTGACTTTC.

V is TRBV30 and J is TRBJ2-3; TRBD2 agrees at 13 bases. This CDR3 contains 16 residues. The germline V gene has CDR1 GTSNPN and CDR2 SVGIG (reference sequence). Germline trimming cut 3 bases from V and 5 bases from J; bases unmatched to any gene: 8. This CDR3 is CAWRKWTSGGQDTQYF. CDR3 nucleotide sequence: TGTGCCTGGAGGAAATGGACTAGCGGGGGTCAAGATACGCAGTATTTT.

This sequence joins TRBV18 and TRBJ1-3; 8 bases align to TRBD1. The CDR3 contains 14 residues. V shed 3 bases, J shed 6 bases, and the junction held 4 bases outside the gene matches. Germline CDR1 KGHSH, CDR2 LQKENI. CDR3 loop: CASSPSTGENTIYF. The CDR3 DNA reads as TGTGCCAGCTCACCCTCGACAGGGGAAAACACCATATATTTT.

The J gene is TRBJ1-5, the V gene TRBV18; 9 bases are a match to TRBD1. J lost 9 bases, V lost 4 bases, and 7 bases had no gene match. This CDR3 spans 14 amino acids. Germline loops: CDR1 KGHSH, CDR2 LQKENI. CDR3 bases: TGTGCCAGCTCACGGACAGGGGAAGGGGGGCCCCAGCATTTT. It is translated as CASSRTGEGGPQHF. Supplemented by reference TRBV18 and TRBJ1-5, the full variable domain reads NAGVMQNPRHLVRRRGQEARLRCSPMKGHSHVYWYRQLPEEGLKFMVYLQKENIIDESGMPKERFSAEFPKEGPSILRIQQVVRGDSAAYFCASSRTGEGGPQHFGDGTRLSIL.

CDR3 bases: TGTGCCAGCAGCTTAATACCGTCAGTCTCTGGGGCCAACGTCCTGACTTTC. This codes for CASSLIPSVSGANVLTF. V and J are TRBV7-9 and TRBJ2-6; the D is unclear. Germline lookup yields CDR1 SEHNR and CDR2 FQNEAQ (reference sequence). V was shortened by 2 bases and J by 0 bases, with 11 bases between the two germline ends. This CDR3 spans 17 amino acids.

In this sample, this clone turned up a few times. The chain uses TRBV7-9 and TRBJ1-1; 7 nucleotides line up with TRBD1. The CDR3 runs 17 residues. Germline assignment: CDR1 SEHNR and CDR2 FQNEAQ (reference sequence). The junction had 14 bases not matched to a gene; V was cut back by 3 bases and J by 4 bases. CDR3 in DNA: TGTGCCAGCAGCTTTAGAACAGGGGCGAGGGTTAGCACTGAAGCTTTCTTT. This translates into CASSFRTGARVSTEAFF.

The chain carries TRBV2 and TRBJ1-4; D is undetermined. Germline V lookup: CDR1 SNHLY, CDR2 FYNNEI. This CDR3 is built from 12 residues. V was trimmed by 6 bases and J by 4 bases, leaving 6 bases between them. Here the CDR3 DNA reads TGTGCCAGCAGGGCAGATAATGAAAAACTGTTTTTT. Residues: CASRADNEKLFF.